This TCR beta chain was recorded in a study of post-analysis software for immune sequencing data. Study conclusions and caveats: When patients were compared with controls, 5 or 6 TRBV segments were more frequent, TRBV5-6, TRBV5-1 and TRBV20-1 among them.

Unique molecular identifiers had been added to the TCR beta cDNA libraries. T cells, roughly 0.85 to 10 million of them, yielded a few hundred thousand cDNA molecules. TCRdb ran MiXCR on the PCR reads and lists one entry per CDR3 protein. This repertoire shows roughly 730,000 distinct CDR3 sequences, roughly 29% found once; its top ten account for around 0.56%. This clonotype was detected only once. Its antigen is currently unknown. Germline-derived CDR1 and CDR2 are LNHNV and YYDKDF (reference sequence). The V and J ends lost 0 bases and 0 bases, in that order; junction bases with no gene match: 7. This CDR3 is 17 amino acids long.

The V and J genes are TRBV15 and TRBJ1-1; 7 nucleotides match TRBD1. The clonotype was recovered from a girl under 18 with multiple sclerosis. Specimen: blood. The CDR3 region has the DNA TGTGCCACCAGCAGAGATAAGGGGACAGCCATGAACACTGAAGCTTTCTTT. Protein product: CATSRDKGTAMNTEAFF. Complete variable domain (other parts from reference TRBV15 and TRBJ1-1): DAMVIQNPRYQVTQFGKPVTLSCSQTLNHNVMYWYQQKSSQAPKLLFHYYDKDFNNEADTPDNFQSRRPNTSFCFLDIRSPGLGDTAMYLCATSRDKGTAMNTEAFFGQGTRLTVV.